The text below deals with one T cell receptor beta chain. Its antigen is still unknown. This sample stems from a study of human T cells and chemical hapten exposure. TCRdb processed the RACE reads anew with MiXCR; each CDR3 protein has one entry. Altogether around 120,000 distinct CDR3 sequences are present, roughly 12% being singletons, with the ten largest covering 2.5% to 3.5%. Described time point: pre-sensitization, week 0. As for treatment: therapeutic diphenylcyclopropenone sensitization with weekly scalp DPC. This CDR3 is 15 amino acids long. Germline lookup yields CDR1 LGHNA and CDR2 YNFKEQ. Trimming left V 1 base short and J 2 bases short, with 9 bases between. Study observations and caveats: Once DPC sensitization occurred, TCRs above 1 in 1000 frequency showed no change.

The source is a woman under 30 with alopecia areata. Some clones in this sample may be carry-over from other donors' samples. The chain couples TRBV4-2 to TRBJ1-5; a possible D gene is TRBD1 (5 bases). The material was whole blood, obtained in connection with sensitization to the hapten diphenylcyclopropenone (DPC). CDR3 DNA sequence: TGTGCCAGCAGCCAAGGGGGACTGGGCAATCAGCCCCAGCATTTT. The encoded protein is CASSQGGLGNQPQHF.